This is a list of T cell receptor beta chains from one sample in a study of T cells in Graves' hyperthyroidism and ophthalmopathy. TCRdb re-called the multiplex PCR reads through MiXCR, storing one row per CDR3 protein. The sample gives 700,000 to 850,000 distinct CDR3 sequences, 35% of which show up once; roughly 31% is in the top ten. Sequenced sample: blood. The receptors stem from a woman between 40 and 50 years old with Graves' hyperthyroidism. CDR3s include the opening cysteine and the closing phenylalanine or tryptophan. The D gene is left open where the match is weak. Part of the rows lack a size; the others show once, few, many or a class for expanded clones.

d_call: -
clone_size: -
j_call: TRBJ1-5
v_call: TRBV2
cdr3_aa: CASSGGPGGANQPQHF
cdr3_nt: TGTGCCAGCAGTGGGGGTCCTGGAGGGGCCAATCAGCCCCAGCATTTT

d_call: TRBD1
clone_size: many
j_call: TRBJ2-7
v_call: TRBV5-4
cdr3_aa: CASSLVGTAYEQYF
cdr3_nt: TGTGCCAGCAGCTTAGTCGGGACAGCTTACGAGCAGTACTTC

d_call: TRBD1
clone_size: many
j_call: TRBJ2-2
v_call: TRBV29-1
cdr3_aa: CSAQGQITGELFF
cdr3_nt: TGCAGCGCCCAGGGACAGATAACCGGGGAGCTGTTTTTT

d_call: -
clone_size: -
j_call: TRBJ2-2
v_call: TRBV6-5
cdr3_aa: CASSYYGGNTGELFF
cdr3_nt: TGTGCCAGCAGTTATTACGGTGGGAACACCGGGGAGCTGTTTTTT

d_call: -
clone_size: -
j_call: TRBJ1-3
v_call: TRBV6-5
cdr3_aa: CASRTTGAGNTIYF
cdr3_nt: TGTGCCAGCAGGACGACAGGCGCCGGAAACACCATATATTTT

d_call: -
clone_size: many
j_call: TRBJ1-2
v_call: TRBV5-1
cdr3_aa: CASREGRNYGYTF
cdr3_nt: TGCGCCAGCAGGGAAGGACGGAACTATGGCTACACCTTC

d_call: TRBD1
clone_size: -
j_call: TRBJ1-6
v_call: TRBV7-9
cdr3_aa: CASNSTGDNSPLHF
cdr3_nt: TGTGCCAGCAACTCGACAGGGGATAATTCACCCCTCCACTTT

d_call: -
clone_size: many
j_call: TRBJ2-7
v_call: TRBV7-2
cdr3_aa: CASNSGSEQYF
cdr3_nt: TGTGCCAGCAACTCCGGTAGCGAGCAGTACTTC

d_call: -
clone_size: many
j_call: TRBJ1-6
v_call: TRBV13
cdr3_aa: CASSSDGRRFANSPLHF
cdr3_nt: TGTGCCAGCAGCTCGGACGGGAGACGGTTTGCGAATTCACCCCTCCACTTT

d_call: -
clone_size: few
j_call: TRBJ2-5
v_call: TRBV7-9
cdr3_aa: CASSPRAGWETQYF
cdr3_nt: TGTGCCAGCAGCCCCCGGGCAGGGTGGGAGACCCAGTACTTC

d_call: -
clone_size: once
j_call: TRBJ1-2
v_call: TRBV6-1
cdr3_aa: CASCRQEDGYTF
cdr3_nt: TGTGCCAGCTGCCGACAGGAGGATGGCTACACCTTC

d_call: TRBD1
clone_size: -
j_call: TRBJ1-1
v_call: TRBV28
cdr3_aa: CASWTTGPNTEAFF
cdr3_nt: TGTGCCAGTTGGACGACAGGGCCGAACACTGAAGCTTTCTTT

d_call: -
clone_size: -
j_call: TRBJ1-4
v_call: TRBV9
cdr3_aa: CASSSRTSGMVGEKLFF
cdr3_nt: TGTGCCAGCAGCTCCCGGACTAGCGGGATGGTTGGTGAAAAACTGTTTTTT

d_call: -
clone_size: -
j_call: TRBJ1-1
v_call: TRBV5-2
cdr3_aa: CASSTGRTNTEAFF
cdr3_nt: TGTGCCAGCTCAACGGGACGGACGAACACTGAAGCTTTCTTT

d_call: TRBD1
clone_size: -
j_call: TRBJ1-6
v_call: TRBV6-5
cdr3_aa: CAISYQGASYNSPLHF
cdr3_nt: TGTGCCATCAGTTACCAGGGGGCATCCTATAATTCACCCCTCCACTTT

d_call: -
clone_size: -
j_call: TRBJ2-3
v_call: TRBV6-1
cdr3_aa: CASSLDSSADTQYF
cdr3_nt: TGTGCCAGCAGCCTGGACTCTAGTGCAGATACGCAGTATTTT

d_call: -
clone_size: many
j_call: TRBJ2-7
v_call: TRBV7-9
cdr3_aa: CASQGGHEQYF
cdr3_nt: TGTGCCAGCCAGGGGGGCCACGAGCAGTACTTC

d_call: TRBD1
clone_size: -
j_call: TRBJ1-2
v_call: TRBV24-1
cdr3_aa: CAPRDSVANYGYTF
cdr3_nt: TGTGCCCCGCGGGACAGCGTCGCTAACTATGGCTACACCTTC

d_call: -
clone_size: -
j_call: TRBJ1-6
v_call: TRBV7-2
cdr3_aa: CASSRLGFGYNLPLHF
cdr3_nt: TGTGCCAGCAGCAGACTGGGTTTTGGTTATAATTTACCCCTCCACTTT

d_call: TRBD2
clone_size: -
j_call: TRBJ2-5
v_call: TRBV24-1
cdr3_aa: CATSARGGLTDTQYF
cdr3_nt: TGTGCCACCAGTGCGCGGGGGGGCTTAACAGATACGCAGTACTTC

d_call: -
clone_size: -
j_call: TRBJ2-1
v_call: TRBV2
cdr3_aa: CASLREGERQFF
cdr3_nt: TGTGCCAGCTTGAGGGAGGGGGAGCGACAGTTCTTC

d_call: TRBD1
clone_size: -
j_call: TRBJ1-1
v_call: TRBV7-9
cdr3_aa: CASSGPGGATEAFF
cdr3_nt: TGTGCCAGCAGCGGGCCAGGGGGCGCGACTGAAGCTTTCTTT

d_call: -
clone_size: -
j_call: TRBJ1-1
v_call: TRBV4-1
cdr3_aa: CASSQGPLNTEAFF
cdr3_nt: TGCGCCAGCAGCCAAGGTCCCCTGAACACTGAAGCTTTCTTT

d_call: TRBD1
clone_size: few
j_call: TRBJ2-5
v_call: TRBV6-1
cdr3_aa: CASSPMTGDGGETQYF
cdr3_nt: TGTGCCAGCAGTCCTATGACAGGGGACGGGGGAGAGACCCAGTACTTC

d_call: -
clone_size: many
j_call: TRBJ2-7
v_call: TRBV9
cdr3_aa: CASSVEQTTDEQYF
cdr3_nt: TGTGCCAGCAGCGTAGAACAGACCACAGACGAGCAGTACTTC

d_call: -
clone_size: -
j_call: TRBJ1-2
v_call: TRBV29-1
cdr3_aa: CSLPHTGKGYTF
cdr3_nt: TGCAGCTTGCCCCACACAGGGAAGGGCTACACCTTC

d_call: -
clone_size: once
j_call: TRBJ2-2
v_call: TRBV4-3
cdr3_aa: CASSTRQDQTGELFF
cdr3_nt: TGCGCCAGCAGCACCCGACAGGACCAGACCGGGGAGCTGTTTTTT

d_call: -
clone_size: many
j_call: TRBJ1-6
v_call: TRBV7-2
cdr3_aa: CASTLDQGRPLHF
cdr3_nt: TGTGCCAGCACTCTTGATCAGGGTCGGCCCCTCCACTTT

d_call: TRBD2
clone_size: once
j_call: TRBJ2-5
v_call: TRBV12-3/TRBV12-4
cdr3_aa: CASSPQTSGSNQETQYF
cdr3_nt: TGTGCCAGCAGCCCCCAGACTAGCGGGTCCAACCAAGAGACCCAGTACTTC

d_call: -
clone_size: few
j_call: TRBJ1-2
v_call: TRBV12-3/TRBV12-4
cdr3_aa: CASSAKEGLTGPLLYTF
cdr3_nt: TGTGCCAGCAGCGCGAAAGAGGGTTTGACAGGCCCACTCCTCTACACCTTC

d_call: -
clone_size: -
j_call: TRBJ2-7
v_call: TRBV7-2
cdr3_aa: CASSPGEQNEQYF
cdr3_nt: TGTGCCAGCTCACCGGGGGAGCAAAACGAGCAGTACTTC

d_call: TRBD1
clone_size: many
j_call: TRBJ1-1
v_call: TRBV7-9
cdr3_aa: CASSGTGRGTEAFF
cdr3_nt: TGTGCCAGCAGCGGGACAGGGCGGGGAACTGAAGCTTTCTTT

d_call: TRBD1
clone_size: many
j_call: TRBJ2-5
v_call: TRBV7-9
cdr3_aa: CASSRTGTQETQYF
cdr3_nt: TGTGCCAGCAGCCGGACAGGGACACAAGAGACCCAGTACTTC

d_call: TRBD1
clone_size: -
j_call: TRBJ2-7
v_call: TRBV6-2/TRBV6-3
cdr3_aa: CASTGRRQGVSVSYEQYF
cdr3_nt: TGTGCCAGCACCGGCAGGAGACAGGGGGTGTCGGTCTCCTACGAGCAGTACTTC

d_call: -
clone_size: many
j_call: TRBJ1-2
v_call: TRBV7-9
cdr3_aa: CASSLGTEFGGYTF
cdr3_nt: TGTGCCAGCAGCTTAGGGACCGAGTTTGGGGGCTACACCTTC

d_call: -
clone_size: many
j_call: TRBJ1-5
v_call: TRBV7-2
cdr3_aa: CASSPQRGGVSNQPQHF
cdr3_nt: TGTGCCAGCAGCCCCCAACGGGGGGGCGTGTCCAATCAGCCCCAGCATTTT

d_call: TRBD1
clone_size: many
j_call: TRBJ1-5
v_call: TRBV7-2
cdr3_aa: CASSYRGQGAGNQPQHF
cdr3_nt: TGTGCCAGCAGCTACCGGGGACAGGGGGCAGGCAATCAGCCCCAGCATTTT

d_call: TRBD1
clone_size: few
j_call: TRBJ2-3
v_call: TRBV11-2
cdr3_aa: CASSPRGTGGTDTQYF
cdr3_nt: TGTGCCAGCAGCCCCCGCGGGACAGGGGGCACAGATACGCAGTATTTT

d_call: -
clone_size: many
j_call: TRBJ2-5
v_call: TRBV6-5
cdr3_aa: CASSSGMGASRGTQYF
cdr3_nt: TGTGCCAGCAGTTCGGGTATGGGTGCGAGCCGAGGGACCCAGTACTTC

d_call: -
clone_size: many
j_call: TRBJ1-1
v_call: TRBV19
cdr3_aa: CASSMGNHTEAFF
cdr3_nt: TGTGCCAGTAGTATGGGTAACCACACTGAAGCTTTCTTT

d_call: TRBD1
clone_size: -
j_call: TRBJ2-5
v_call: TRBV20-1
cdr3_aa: CSTRTGQRDTQYF
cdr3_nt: TGCAGTACGAGGACAGGGCAAAGAGATACGCAGTACTTC

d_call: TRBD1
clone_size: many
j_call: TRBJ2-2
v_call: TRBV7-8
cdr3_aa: CASSSSDRVNTGELFF
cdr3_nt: TGTGCCAGCAGCTCCAGTGACAGGGTGAACACCGGGGAGCTGTTTTTT

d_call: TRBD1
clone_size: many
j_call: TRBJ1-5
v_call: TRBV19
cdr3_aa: CASSIGDRGNQPQHF
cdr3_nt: TGTGCCAGTAGTATCGGGGACAGGGGCAATCAGCCCCAGCATTTT

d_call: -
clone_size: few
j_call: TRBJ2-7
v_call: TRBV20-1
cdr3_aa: CSARVGTASYEQYF
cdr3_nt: TGCAGTGCTAGGGTCGGGACCGCTTCCTACGAGCAGTACTTC

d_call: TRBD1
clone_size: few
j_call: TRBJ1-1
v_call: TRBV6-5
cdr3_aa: CASSLSATGVNAFF
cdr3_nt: TGTGCCAGCAGTCTAAGTGCTACAGGGGTTAACGCTTTCTTT

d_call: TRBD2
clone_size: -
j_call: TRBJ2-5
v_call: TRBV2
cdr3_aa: CASLRGGGETQYF
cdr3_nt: TGTGCCAGCTTACGCGGCGGGGGGGAGACCCAGTACTTC

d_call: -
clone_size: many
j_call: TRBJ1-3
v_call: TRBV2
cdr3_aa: CASSGTSGNTIYF
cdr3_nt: TGTGCCAGCAGTGGGACCTCTGGAAACACCATATATTTT

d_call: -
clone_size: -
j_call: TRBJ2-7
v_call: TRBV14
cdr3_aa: CASSARDWNSYEQYF
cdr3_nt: TGTGCCAGCAGCGCCCGGGACTGGAACTCCTACGAGCAGTACTTC

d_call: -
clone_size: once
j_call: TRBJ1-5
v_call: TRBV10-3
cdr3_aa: CASSPNHYDQPQHF
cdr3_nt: TGTGCCAGCTCACCTAACCATTACGATCAGCCCCAGCATTTT

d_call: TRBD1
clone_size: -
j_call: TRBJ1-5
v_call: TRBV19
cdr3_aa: CASSDRGETQHF
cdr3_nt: TGTGCCAGTTCTGACAGGGGTGAGACCCAGCATTTT

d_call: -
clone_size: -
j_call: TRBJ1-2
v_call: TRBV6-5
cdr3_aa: CASSYTSQYGYTF
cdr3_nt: TGTGCCAGCAGTTACACCTCCCAGTATGGCTACACCTTC

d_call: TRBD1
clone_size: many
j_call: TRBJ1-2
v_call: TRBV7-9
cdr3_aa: CASSLGQGLDYTF
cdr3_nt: TGTGCCAGCAGCTTAGGACAGGGCTTAGACTACACCTTC

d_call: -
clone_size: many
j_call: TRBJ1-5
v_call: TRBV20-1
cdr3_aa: CSAREDFSNQPQHF
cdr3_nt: TGCAGTGCTAGAGAGGACTTTAGCAATCAGCCCCAGCATTTT

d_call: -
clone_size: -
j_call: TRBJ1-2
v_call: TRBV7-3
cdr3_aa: CASSLTPGAGGYTF
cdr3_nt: TGTGCCAGCAGCTTAACCCCCGGGGCGGGCGGCTACACCTTC

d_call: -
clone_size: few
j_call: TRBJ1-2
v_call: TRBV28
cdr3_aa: CASSLDPRSYGYTF
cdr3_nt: TGTGCCAGCAGTTTAGATCCTAGATCCTATGGCTACACCTTC

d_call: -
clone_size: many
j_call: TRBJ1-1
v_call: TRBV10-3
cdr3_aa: CAISDPPTSQAFF
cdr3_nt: TGTGCCATCAGTGACCCACCGACCTCTCAAGCTTTCTTT

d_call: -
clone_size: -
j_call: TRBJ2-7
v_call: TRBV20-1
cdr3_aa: CSARDGSWGKTVYEQYF
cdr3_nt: TGCAGTGCTAGAGACGGATCATGGGGGAAAACCGTCTACGAGCAGTACTTC